This T cell receptor (beta chain) was found in a study of shared clonotypes between healthy human individuals. Germline loops: CDR1 SQVTM, CDR2 ANQGSEA. Trimming pared 4 bases from V and 2 bases from J, leaving 17 bases between. CDR3 length equals 15 residues. Naive CD4+ cells were CD45RA-selected; the remaining cells were memory. The genomic DNA of each subset was split evenly across several immunoSEQ plates. Generated by immunoSEQ multiplex PCR, the TCRdb table keeps only in-frame clones and is missing some. The sample includes about 1.1 million clones, approximately 77% of them seen just once. This receptor was identified in a man younger than 35 in good health. Some clones in this sample may be carry-over from other donors' samples. Sequencing input: memory CD4+ T cells from PBMCs. The subset was: CD45RA-negative fraction. The J gene is TRBJ1-2, the V gene TRBV29-1; possible D gene TRBD1, 6 bases. This CDR3 is CSVGGGQGPNYGYTF. DNA for the CDR3: TGCAGCGTTGGAGGGGGTCAGGGCCCCAACTATGGCTACACCTTC.